A selection of T cell receptor beta chains follows, all from one sample in a study of blood T cell repertoires in COVID-19. Data came from immunoSEQ multiplex PCR; TCRdb stores just in-frame clones and leaves some out. This sample has under 100,000 clones, with about 87% found just once. Material: peripheral blood. Source of these receptors: a man in his forties or fifties with active COVID-19. Each CDR3 is given with its conserved first and last residue. Expanded clones get a size class; other rows say once, few or many, or leave the size out.

J gene | clone size | V gene | CDR3 protein
TRBJ2-7 | - | TRBV7-6 | CASSLGTPGLAVTYEQYF
TRBJ2-1 | - | TRBV5-1 | CASSLTGASYNEQFF
TRBJ2-7 | - | TRBV2 | CASSEAQDRHKPYEQYF
TRBJ2-2 | - | TRBV6-2/TRBV6-3 | CASSRDLETGELFF
TRBJ1-1 | - | TRBV4-2 | CASTTGGQALGEAFF
TRBJ2-7 | - | TRBV2 | CASRETSGGYYEQYF
TRBJ1-1 | - | TRBV24-1 | CATSDRTGSEAFF
TRBJ1-1 | - | TRBV3-1/TRBV3-2 | CATAPGGGEAFF
TRBJ1-2 | - | TRBV7-8 | CASSLRQGWDYGYTF
TRBJ1-1 | - | TRBV11-3 | CASPGTGTMNTEAFF
TRBJ1-1 | - | TRBV7-2 | CASSGRQGAGSTEAFF
TRBJ2-7 | - | TRBV5-4 | CASSLTGGYEQYF
TRBJ1-1 | once | TRBV19 | CASSIRGTEAFF
TRBJ1-3 | - | TRBV28 | CASSLLPRQGNTIYF
TRBJ2-3 | - | TRBV5-4 | CASSLEATATQYF
TRBJ2-2 | - | TRBV11-2 | CASSKVGTGTGELFF
TRBJ1-1 | - | TRBV18 | CASSPGQGNTEAFF
TRBJ1-2 | - | TRBV7-8 | CASSSQGALSYGYTF
TRBJ2-7 | - | TRBV6-5 | CASSYARAYEQYF
TRBJ2-2 | - | TRBV9 | CASSVTGNTGELFF
TRBJ1-1 | - | TRBV7-9 | CASSLGGQYTEAFF
TRBJ2-7 | - | TRBV7-9 | CASSPTGPYEQYF
TRBJ1-1 | - | TRBV7-2 | CASSPGPPYRGRFTEAFF
TRBJ2-1 | - | TRBV5-1 | CASSLVTAKGNEQFF
TRBJ1-6 | - | TRBV7-3 | CASSLIGGQGINSPLHF
TRBJ1-5 | - | TRBV6-5 | CASSPRAGQPQHF
TRBJ1-1 | - | TRBV7-9 | CASSLDLRVAAFF
TRBJ2-5 | - | TRBV7-3 | CASSSGGTYQETQYF
TRBJ2-5 | - | TRBV28 | CATNTRAGVSETQYF
TRBJ2-6 | once | TRBV28 | CASSSWTGGAGANVLTF
TRBJ1-2 | - | TRBV4-1 | CASSPTGLRGYTF
TRBJ2-3 | once | TRBV28 | CASSLAGGQDTQYF
TRBJ2-3 | - | TRBV6-5 | CASSFAGGTDTQYF
TRBJ1-1 | - | TRBV29-1 | CSVGSAGQKAFF
TRBJ1-1 | - | TRBV7-3 | CASSLDRQTEAFF
TRBJ2-1 | once | TRBV7-8 | CASSTTSPSSLNEQFF
TRBJ1-6 | - | TRBV4-1 | CASSQDQDRGKSPLHF
TRBJ2-7 | once | TRBV5-1 | CASSLRTTGQGVYEQYF
TRBJ2-7 | - | TRBV7-2 | CASSKTGSRYEQYF
TRBJ2-2 | - | TRBV6-5 | CATRTSPNTGELFF
TRBJ2-1 | - | TRBV4-3 | CASSQEGGRWGVYNEQFF
TRBJ2-7 | - | TRBV28 | CASSFVEGKIYEQYF
TRBJ2-3 | - | TRBV2 | CASSPRTSEGHF
TRBJ1-5 | - | TRBV15 | CATRTESNQPQHF
TRBJ2-1 | - | TRBV2 | CASRGGTIGGSSYNEQFF
TRBJ2-5 | - | TRBV5-4 | CASSTQTSGGAETQYF